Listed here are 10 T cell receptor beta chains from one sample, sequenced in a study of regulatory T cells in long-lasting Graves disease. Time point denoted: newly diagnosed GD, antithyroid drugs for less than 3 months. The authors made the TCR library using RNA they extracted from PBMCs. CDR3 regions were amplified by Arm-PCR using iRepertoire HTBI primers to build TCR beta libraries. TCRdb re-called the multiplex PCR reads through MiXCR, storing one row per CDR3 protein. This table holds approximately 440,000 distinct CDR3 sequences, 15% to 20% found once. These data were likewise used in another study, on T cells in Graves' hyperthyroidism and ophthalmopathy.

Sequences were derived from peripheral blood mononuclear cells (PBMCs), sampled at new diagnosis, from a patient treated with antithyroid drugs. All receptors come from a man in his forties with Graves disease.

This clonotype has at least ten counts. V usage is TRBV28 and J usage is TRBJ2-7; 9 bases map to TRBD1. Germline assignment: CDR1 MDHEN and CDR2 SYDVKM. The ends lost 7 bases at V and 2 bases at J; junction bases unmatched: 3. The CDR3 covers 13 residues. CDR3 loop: CASTGQGPYEQYF. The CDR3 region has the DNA TGTGCCAGCACGGGACAGGGACCCTACGAGCAGTACTTC.

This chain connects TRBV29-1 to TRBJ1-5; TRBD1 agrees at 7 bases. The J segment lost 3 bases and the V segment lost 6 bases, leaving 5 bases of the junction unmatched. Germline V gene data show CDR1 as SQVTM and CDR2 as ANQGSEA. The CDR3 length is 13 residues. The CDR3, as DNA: TGCAGCGTCGCCGACAGGGACAATCAGCCCCAGCATTTT. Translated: CSVADRDNQPQHF. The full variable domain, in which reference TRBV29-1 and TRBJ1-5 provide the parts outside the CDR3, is SAVISQKPSRDICQRGTSLTIQCQVDSQVTMMFWYRQQPGQSLTLIATANQGSEATYESGFVIDKFPISRPNLTFSTLTVSNMSPEDSSIYLCSVADRDNQPQHFGDGTRLSIL.

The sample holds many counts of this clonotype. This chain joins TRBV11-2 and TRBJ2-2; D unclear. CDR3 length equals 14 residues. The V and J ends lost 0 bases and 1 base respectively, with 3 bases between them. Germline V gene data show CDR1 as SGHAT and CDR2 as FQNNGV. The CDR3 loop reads CASSLEVNTGELFF. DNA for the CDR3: TGTGCCAGCAGCTTAGAGGTGAACACCGGGGAGCTGTTTTTT. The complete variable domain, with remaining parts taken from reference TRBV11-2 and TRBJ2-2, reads EAGVAQSPRYKIIEKRQSVAFWCNPISGHATLYWYQQILGQGPKLLIQFQNNGVVDDSQLPKDRFSAERLKGVDSTLKIQPAKLEDSAVYLCASSLEVNTGELFFGEGSRLTVL.

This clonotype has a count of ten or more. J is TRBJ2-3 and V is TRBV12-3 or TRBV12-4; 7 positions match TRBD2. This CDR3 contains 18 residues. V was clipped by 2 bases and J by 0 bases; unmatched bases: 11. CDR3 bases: TGTGCCAGCAGTTTAAGGGGCCCCCGGGGGGAGAGCACAGATACGCAGTATTTT. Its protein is CASSLRGPRGESTDTQYF.

The DNA of the CDR3 is TGTGCCAGCAGCCAAACCTGGACAGGGAACTATGGCTACACCTTC. It encodes CASSQTWTGNYGYTF. This chain links TRBV3-1 with TRBJ1-2, with 8 positions matching TRBD1. Germline lookup yields CDR1 LGHDT and CDR2 YNNKEL (reference sequence). Trimming at V came to 2 bases and at J to 2 bases, leaving 4 bases not matched to a gene. The CDR3 sequence is 15 residues long.

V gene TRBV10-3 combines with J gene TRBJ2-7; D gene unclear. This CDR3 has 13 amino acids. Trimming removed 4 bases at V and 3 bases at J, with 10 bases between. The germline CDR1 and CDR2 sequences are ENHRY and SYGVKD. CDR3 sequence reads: CAISGQSYYEQYF. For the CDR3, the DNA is TGTGCCATCAGTGGGCAGTCATACTACGAGCAGTACTTC.

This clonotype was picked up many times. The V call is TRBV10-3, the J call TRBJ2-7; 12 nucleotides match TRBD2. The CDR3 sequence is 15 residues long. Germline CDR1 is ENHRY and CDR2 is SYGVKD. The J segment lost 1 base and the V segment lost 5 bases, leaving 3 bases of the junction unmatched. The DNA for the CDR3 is TGTGCCATCAGTCGGACTAGCGGGGAGTCCTACGAGCAGTACTTC. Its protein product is CAISRTSGESYEQYF.

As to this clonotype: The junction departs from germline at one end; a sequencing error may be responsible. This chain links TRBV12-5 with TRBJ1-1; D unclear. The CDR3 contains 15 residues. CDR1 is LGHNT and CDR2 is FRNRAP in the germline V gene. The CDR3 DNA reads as TGTGCTAGTGGTTTGATCGAGGCTACCAACACTGAAGCTCTCTTT. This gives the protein CASGLIEATNTEALF.

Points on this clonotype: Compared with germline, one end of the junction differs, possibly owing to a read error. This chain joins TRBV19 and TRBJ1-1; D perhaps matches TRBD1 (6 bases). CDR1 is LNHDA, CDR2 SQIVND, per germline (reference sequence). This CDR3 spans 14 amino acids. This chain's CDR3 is CASSEGQSNTEVFF. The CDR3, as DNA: TGTGCCAGTAGTGAAGGACAGTCGAACACTGAAGTTTTCTTT.

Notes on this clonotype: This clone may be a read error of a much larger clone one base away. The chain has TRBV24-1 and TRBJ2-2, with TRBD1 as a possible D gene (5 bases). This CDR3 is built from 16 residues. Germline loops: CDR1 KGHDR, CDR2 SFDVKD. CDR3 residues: CAASDSYRSNTGELFF. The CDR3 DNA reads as TGTGCCGCCAGTGATTCGTACAGGTCGAACACCGGGGAGCTGTTTTTT.